One T cell receptor beta chain is described in this entry. The V gene's germline CDR1 is MNHNS and CDR2 SASEGT. This CDR3 contains 14 residues. V lost 9 bases, J lost 7 bases, and 12 bases stayed unmatched. Sequenced by immunoSEQ multiplex PCR; TCRdb stores in-frame clones only, minus some. The sample includes about 2.2 million clones, 93% seen only once; the top ten take around 1.8%. The record originates from a study of shared clonotypes between healthy human individuals. The naive CD8 fraction comprised CD45RO-negative cells positively selected for CCR7 and excluded terminally differentiated effector memory CD45RA+ cells. Donors were Caucasian adults residing in Nashville, Tennessee, USA.

The sequence derives from a man between 18 and 29 years old in good health. Some clones in this sample may be carry-over from other donors' samples. The rearrangement joins TRBV6-1 to TRBJ2-4, with 7 bases matching TRBD2. Sequences were obtained from naive CD8+ T cells from PBMCs. The CDR3 DNA reads TGTGCCAGTATTAGGGCAGGGCGGGAGAACATTCAGTACTTC. As protein: CASIRAGRENIQYF.